Sequencing of this TCR beta chain was carried out in a study of cytomegalovirus exposure and HLA in healthy donors. Study-level findings and limits: Most TCR sequences were uncommon, yet certain public TCRs appeared in many donors. An analysis was carried out later, and it reportedly showed fewer N-insertions in an Asian-associated ancestry cluster than the approximately 700-donor mean.

With regard to this clone: Its antigen is currently unknown.

Germline assignment: CDR1 SGHRS and CDR2 YFSETQ. The ends were cut back, 4 bases at V and 5 bases at J, with 8 bases in the middle. There are 12 residues in the CDR3. Primers included in the PCR were 60 Vbeta and 13 Jbeta primers. Data came from immunoSEQ multiplex PCR; TCRdb stores just in-frame clones and leaves some out. The data contain about 120,000 clones, about four fifths of them singletons. The sample comprised PBMCs. This TCR derives from a man aged 30 to 39 in good health and CMV-seropositive. The chain carries TRBV5-1 and TRBJ2-3, with a tentative D call TRBD2 (5 bases). CDR3 in DNA: TGCGCCAGCAGCCCTGGACTAGATACGCAGTATTTT. Translation gives CASSPGLDTQYF.